The subject of this entry is one TCR beta chain. A read error may explain this, as a much larger clone is one base away. The data were taken from a study of T cells in Graves' hyperthyroidism and ophthalmopathy. The CDR3 contains 11 residues. Germline V gene sequence: CDR1 SQVTM, CDR2 ANQGSEA. From RNA transcripts, TCR beta CDR3 regions were amplified. The TCR CDR3 first-round RT-PCR relied on the HTBI primer set. TCRdb passed the multiplex PCR reads through MiXCR, listing each CDR3 protein once. In the table there are 300,000 to 500,000 distinct CDR3 sequences, more than 12% of which are singletons. This clonotype originated in a man aged 45-65 years with Graves' ophthalmopathy. The sequenced sample consisted of blood. The chain combines TRBV29-1 with TRBJ1-5; no clear D gene. CDR3 in DNA: TGCGGCGTTGGACTGGATCAGCCCCAGCATTTT. Residues: CGVGLDQPQHF.